This T cell receptor beta chain was captured by sequencing in a study of cytomegalovirus exposure and HLA in healthy donors. Turning to the study itself: The approximately 120 validation repertoires matched the roughly 630 first-cohort repertoires in platform, a later analysis reported.

From germline, CDR1 is MDHEN and CDR2 SYDVKM. Trimming pared 3 bases from V and 2 bases from J, leaving 14 bases between. The CDR3 runs to 15 residues. Findings and limits, study-wide: A few of the chains that were CMV-associated were confirmed in vitro to be specific for CMV antigens. Investigators reported 164 TCR beta chains as tied to cytomegalovirus. Despite most TCR sequences being rare, some public TCRs occurred in many donors.

Of note for this clone: Its antigen remains unknown.

The data were produced by immunoSEQ multiplex PCR, yet TCRdb's version contains in-frame clones alone and is incomplete. The sample has tens of thousands of clones, 94% seen once; the top ten hold under 4%. The genes are TRBV28 and TRBJ2-7, with TRBD2 as a possible D gene (6 bases). The TCR was taken from a woman between 18 and 30 years old in good health and CMV-seropositive. Sequencing was carried out using PBMCs. CDR3 DNA: TGTGCCAGCAGTTTGGGTCTAGCGCCTACCTACGAGCAGTACTTC. Encoded protein: CASSLGLAPTYEQYF.